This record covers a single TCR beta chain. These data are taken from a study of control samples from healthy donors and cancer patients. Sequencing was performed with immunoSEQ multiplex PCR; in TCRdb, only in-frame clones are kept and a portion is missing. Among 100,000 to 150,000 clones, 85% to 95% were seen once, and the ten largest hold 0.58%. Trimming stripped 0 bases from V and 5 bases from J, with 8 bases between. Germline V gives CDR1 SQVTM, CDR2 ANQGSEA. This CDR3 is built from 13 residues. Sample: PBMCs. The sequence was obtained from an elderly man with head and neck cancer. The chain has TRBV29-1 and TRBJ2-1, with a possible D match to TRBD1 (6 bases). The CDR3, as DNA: TGCAGCGTTGAAGATCCAGGGGACAATGAGCAGTTCTTC. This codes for CSVEDPGDNEQFF.